This note documents a single T cell receptor beta chain sequence. What it binds is unknown. The sample belongs to a study of T cells after yellow fever vaccination. Turning to the study itself: Some fractions had low cell numbers, and these were prepared with SMART-Seq v4 Ultra Low Input. Study results and limitations: There was a small share of clonotypes that showed up in both the CD4 and CD8 compartments.

TCRdb reanalysed the 5' RACE reads using MiXCR and keeps one entry per CDR3 protein. The table has some 560,000 distinct CDR3 sequences, about 19% seen once. This CDR3 comprises 18 residues. V lost 0 bases, J lost 4 bases, and 10 bases stayed unmatched. Germline loops: CDR1 LNHNV, CDR2 YYDKDF (reference sequence). This receptor was taken from a man aged 25-40 years who received the YFV17D yellow fever vaccine. The chain couples TRBV15 to TRBJ2-5; the match to TRBD1 covers 11 bases. The sequenced sample was PBMCs, obtained 15 days after the yellow fever booster vaccination. The CDR3 spells CATSRDFTGTGGSETQYF. DNA of the CDR3: TGTGCCACCAGCAGAGATTTCACCGGGACAGGGGGATCAGAGACCCAGTACTTC.